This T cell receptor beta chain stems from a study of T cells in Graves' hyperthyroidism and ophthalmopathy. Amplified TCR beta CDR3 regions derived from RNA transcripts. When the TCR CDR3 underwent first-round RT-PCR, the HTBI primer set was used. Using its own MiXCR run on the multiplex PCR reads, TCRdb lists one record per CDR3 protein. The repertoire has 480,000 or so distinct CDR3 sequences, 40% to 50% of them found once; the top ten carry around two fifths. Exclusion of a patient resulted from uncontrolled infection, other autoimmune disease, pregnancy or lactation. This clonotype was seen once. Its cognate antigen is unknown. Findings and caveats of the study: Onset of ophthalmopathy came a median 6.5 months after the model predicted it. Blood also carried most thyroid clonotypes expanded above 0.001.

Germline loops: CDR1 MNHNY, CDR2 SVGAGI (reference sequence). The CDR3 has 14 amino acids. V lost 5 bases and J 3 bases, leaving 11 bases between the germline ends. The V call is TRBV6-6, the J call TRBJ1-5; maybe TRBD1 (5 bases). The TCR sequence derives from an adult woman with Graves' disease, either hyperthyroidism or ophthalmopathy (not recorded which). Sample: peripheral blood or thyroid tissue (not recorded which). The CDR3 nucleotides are TGTGCCAGCAGTCCGTGGGACCTCAATCAGCCCCAGCATTTT. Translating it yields CASSPWDLNQPQHF.